This T cell receptor (beta chain) was sequenced in a study of T cells in Graves' hyperthyroidism and ophthalmopathy. Patients having uncontrolled infection, another autoimmune disease, pregnancy or lactation were not included. V was trimmed by 3 bases and J by 0 bases, leaving 6 bases between them. Germline-derived CDR1 and CDR2 are ENHRY and SYGVKD. This CDR3 spans 14 amino acids. The TCR beta CDR3 regions underwent amplification using RNA transcripts as the source. RT-PCR in the first round (using the HTBI primer set) targeted the TCR CDR3. TCRdb re-called the multiplex PCR reads through MiXCR, storing one row per CDR3 protein. The sample holds roughly 510,000 distinct CDR3 sequences, 46% seen once.

The chain couples TRBV10-3 to TRBJ1-3; D gene ambiguous. Sequencing was done on a sample of peripheral blood or thyroid tissue (not recorded which). The clonotype originates from an adult woman with Graves' disease, either hyperthyroidism or ophthalmopathy (not recorded which). The CDR3 spells CAISDYGSGNTIYF. The CDR3 DNA is TGTGCCATCAGTGATTACGGCTCTGGAAACACCATATATTTT.